This T cell receptor (beta chain) is from a study of blood T cell repertoires in COVID-19. Study-wide background: The United States, Italy and Spain supplied acute and convalescent COVID-19 samples. The cDNA or gDNA used as material had been derived from T cells, B-cell-depleted T cells, or PBMCs.

V gave up 0 bases and J gave up 4 bases, with 5 bases separating them. This CDR3 has 13 amino acids. The germline gives CDR1 SGHRS, CDR2 YFSETQ. Original analysis: Amplified reference gene primers provided the basis for estimating nucleated cell counts. Using immunoSEQ multiplex PCR, the repertoire was profiled, and TCRdb retains in-frame clones only, with some absent. The V and J calls and clone size were taken over from that table, and D and trimming were inferred from the DNA. Of over 200,000 clones listed, 80% are singletons. V and J are TRBV5-1 and TRBJ2-1; D gene ambiguous. Sequenced input: peripheral blood. This TCR was recovered from a human donor in a cohort sampled during active COVID-19. The CDR3 reads CASSLVSYNEQFF. Here the CDR3 DNA reads TGCGCCAGCAGCTTGGTCAGTTACAATGAGCAGTTCTTC. Filled out from reference TRBV5-1 and TRBJ2-1, the complete variable domain reads KAGVTQTPRYLIKTRGQQVTLSCSPISGHRSVSWYQQTPGQGLQFLFEYFSETQRNKGNFPGRFSGRQFSNSRSEMNVSTLELGDSALYLCASSLVSYNEQFFGPGTRLTVL.